The present TCR beta chain was sequenced within a study of beta chain features in type 1 diabetes. Study context: Sorted cells examined across all samples numbered around 110,000,000. Study findings and constraints: In comparison with healthy donors, patients had naive, central memory and Treg TCRB repertoires that appeared more similar. Shortening of TCRB CDR3s, moderate but significant, appeared in all four CD4+ subsets of Type 1 diabetes patients.

Expressed TCRB transcripts got sequenced, as all isolated RNA was reverse transcribed. Clones were sequenced by immunoSEQ multiplex PCR, and TCRdb holds only the in-frame ones, with some missing. Here the sample spans about 360,000 clones, around 12% being singletons. Purity (above 95%) was reached by all sorted populations. This clone has just a few counts. Its antigen is unidentified. The sequenced sample consisted of naive CD4+ T cells from blood. The sequence was obtained from a young man in good health.

CDR3: CASSQIPRGQAAVRTF. The CDR3, as DNA: TGCGCCAGCAGCCAGATCCCTCGGGGACAGGCCGCGGTTCGGACCTTC. This rearrangement joins TRBV4-3 to TRBJ1-2; 8 bases are shared with TRBD1. The CDR3 is made up of 16 amino acids. CDR1 is LGHNA, CDR2 YSLEER, per germline. The V gene end was trimmed by 3 bases and the J gene end by 14 bases; junction bases not matched to a gene: 20.